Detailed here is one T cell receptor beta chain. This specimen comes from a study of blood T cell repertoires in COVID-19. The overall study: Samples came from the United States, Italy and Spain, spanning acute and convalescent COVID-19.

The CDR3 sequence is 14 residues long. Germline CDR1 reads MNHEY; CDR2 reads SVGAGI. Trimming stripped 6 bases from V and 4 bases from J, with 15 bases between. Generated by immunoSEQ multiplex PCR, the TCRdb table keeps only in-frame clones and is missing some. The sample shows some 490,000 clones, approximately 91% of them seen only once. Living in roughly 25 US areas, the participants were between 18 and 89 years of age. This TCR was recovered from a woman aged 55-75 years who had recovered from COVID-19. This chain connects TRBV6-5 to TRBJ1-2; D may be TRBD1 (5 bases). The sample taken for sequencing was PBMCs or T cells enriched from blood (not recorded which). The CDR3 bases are TGTGCCAGCAGCCAAGGCAGGGTAGGCTATGGCTACACCTTC. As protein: CASSQGRVGYGYTF.